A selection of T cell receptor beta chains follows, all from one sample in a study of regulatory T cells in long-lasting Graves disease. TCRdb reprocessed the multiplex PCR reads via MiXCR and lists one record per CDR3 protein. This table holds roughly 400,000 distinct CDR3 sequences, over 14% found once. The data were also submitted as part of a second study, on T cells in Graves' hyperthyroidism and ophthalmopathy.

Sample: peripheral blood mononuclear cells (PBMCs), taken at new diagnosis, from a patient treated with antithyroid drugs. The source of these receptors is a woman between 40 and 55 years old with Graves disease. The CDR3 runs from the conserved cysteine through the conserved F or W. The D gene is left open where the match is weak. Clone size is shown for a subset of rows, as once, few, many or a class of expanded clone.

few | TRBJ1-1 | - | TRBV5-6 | CASSPQGVDTEAFF | TGTGCCAGCAGCCCTCAGGGCGTGGACACTGAAGCTTTCTTT
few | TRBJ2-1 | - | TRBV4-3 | CASSQEGFTSYEQFF | TGCGCCAGCAGCCAAGAAGGTTTTACTTCCTATGAGCAGTTCTTC
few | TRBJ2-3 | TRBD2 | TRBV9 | CASSVAGTSVNTQYF | TGTGCCAGCAGCGTAGCCGGGACTAGCGTCAATACGCAGTATTTT
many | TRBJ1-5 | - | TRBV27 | CASRQTGKDYNQPQHF | TGTGCCAGCAGACAGACAGGAAAGGACTATAATCAGCCCCAGCATTTT
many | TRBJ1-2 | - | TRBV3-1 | CASSSQTRITF | TGTGCCAGCAGCTCACAGACCCGTATCACCTTC
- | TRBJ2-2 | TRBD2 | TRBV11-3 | CASRQLAGGLYTGELFF | TGTGCCAGCAGACAACTAGCGGGAGGTCTTTACACCGGGGAGCTGTTTTTT
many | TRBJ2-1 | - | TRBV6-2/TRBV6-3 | CASSVDHYNEQFF | TGTGCCAGCAGTGTGGACCACTACAATGAGCAGTTCTTC
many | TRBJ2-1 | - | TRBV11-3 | CASSPGVNEQFF | TGTGCCAGCAGCCCAGGGGTCAATGAGCAGTTCTTC
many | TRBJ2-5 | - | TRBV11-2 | CASSSAADLGTQYF | TGTGCCAGCAGCTCAGCAGCTGACCTCGGGACCCAGTACTTC
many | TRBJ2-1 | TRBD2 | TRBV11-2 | CASSLFRREGGLDEQFF | TGTGCCAGCAGCTTATTTCGGCGGGAGGGAGGGTTGGATGAGCAGTTCTTC
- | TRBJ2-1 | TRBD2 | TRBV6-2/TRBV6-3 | CASTEGLAGPTYNEQFF | TGTGCCAGCACCGAGGGACTAGCGGGGCCTACCTACAATGAGCAGTTCTTC
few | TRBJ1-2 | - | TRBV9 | CASSVGLREGYTF | TGTGCCAGCAGCGTTGGCCTACGGGAGGGCTACACCTTC
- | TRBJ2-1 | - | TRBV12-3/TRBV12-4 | CASSRWFRINEQFF | TGTGCCAGCAGTCGGTGGTTCCGTATCAATGAGCAGTTCTTC
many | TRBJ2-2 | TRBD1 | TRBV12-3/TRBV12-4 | CASSFRTGGTGELFF | TGTGCCAGCAGTTTCCGGACAGGGGGCACCGGGGAGCTGTTTTTT
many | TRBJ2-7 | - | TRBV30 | CAWSVNSGDEQYF | TGTGCCTGGAGTGTAAACTCGGGGGACGAGCAGTACTTC
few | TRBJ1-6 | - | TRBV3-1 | CASSTYQGFRSLTPLHF | TGTGCCAGCAGCACCTACCAAGGGTTTCGGAGTTTGACACCCCTCCACTTT
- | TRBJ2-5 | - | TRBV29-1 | CSVEGDGETQYF | TGCAGCGTTGAAGGGGATGGAGAGACCCAGTACTTC
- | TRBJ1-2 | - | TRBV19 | CASSIYNYGYTF | TGTGCCAGTAGTATATATAACTATGGCTACACCTTC
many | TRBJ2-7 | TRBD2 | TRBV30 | CACSSGRGEQYF | TGTGCCTGTTCTAGCGGGAGAGGCGAGCAGTACTTC